The rows below give T cell receptor beta chains drawn from one sample of a study of long-term antiretroviral therapy in people with HIV. Repertoires were generated with immunoSEQ multiplex PCR, while TCRdb's copy carries only in-frame clones and drops some. In the table there are 30,000 to 40,000 clones, 65% to 80% of which are singletons. Sequencing was performed on unsorted PBMCs, taken 2 years after starting antiretroviral therapy. The receptors stem from a woman between 50 and 59 years old with HIV. Both conserved end residues are part of each CDR3. A D gene is named only where the DNA matches it firmly. Size tells how often a clone was seen (once, few, many) or the class of an expanded clone, and some rows leave it out.

j_call	cdr3_length	v_call	clone_size	d_call	cdr3_aa	cdr3_nt
TRBJ2-7	15	TRBV6-5	.	.	CASSSRPDASYEQYF	TGTGCCAGCTCTTCTCGCCCGGACGCTTCCTACGAGCAGTACTTC
TRBJ2-3	14	TRBV11-1	.	TRBD2	CASSNRGGADTQYF	TGTGCCAGCAGCAACCGCGGGGGGGCAGATACGCAGTATTTT
TRBJ2-1	16	TRBV9	.	.	CASSVGPGGSYNEQFF	TGTGCCAGCAGCGTAGGGCCCGGTGGCAGCTACAATGAGCAGTTCTTC
TRBJ1-4	14	TRBV25-1	.	.	CASAQNRGREKLFF	TGTGCCAGCGCACAAAACCGGGGTAGGGAAAAACTGTTTTTT
TRBJ2-6	15	TRBV5-1	.	.	CASTQFMGGANVLTF	TGCGCCAGCACCCAATTCATGGGGGGGGCCAACGTCCTGACTTTC
TRBJ1-1	13	TRBV29-1	.	TRBD1	CSGDRAINTEAFF	TGCAGCGGTGACAGGGCCATCAACACTGAAGCTTTCTTT
TRBJ2-7	13	TRBV6-5	.	.	CASRTVDAYEQYF	TGTGCCAGCAGAACGGTCGACGCCTACGAGCAGTACTTC
TRBJ1-5	15	TRBV4-1	.	.	CASSPSGGQNQPQHF	TGCGCCAGCAGCCCCTCCGGGGGGCAAAATCAGCCCCAGCATTTT
TRBJ2-1	15	TRBV18	.	.	CASSPPGGSNNEQFF	TGTGCCAGCTCACCACCGGGAGGATCCAACAATGAGCAGTTCTTC
TRBJ2-5	15	TRBV6-5	.	.	CASSTQGYRGETQYF	TGTGCCAGCAGTACGCAGGGCTATCGGGGGGAGACCCAGTACTTC
TRBJ1-5	14	TRBV5-6	.	.	CASSFGRSNQPQHF	TGTGCCAGCAGCTTCGGACGGAGCAATCAGCCCCAGCATTTT
TRBJ2-3	14	TRBV5-4	.	.	CASSTGLLTDTQYF	TGTGCCAGCAGCACGGGACTTCTCACAGATACGCAGTATTTT
TRBJ2-3	17	TRBV11-2	.	TRBD2	CASSLRRGGHGTDTQYF	TGTGCCAGCAGCTTAAGGCGGGGGGGCCACGGCACAGATACGCAGTATTTT
TRBJ2-3	15	TRBV4-1	few	TRBD2	CASSQGRGDTDTQYF	TGCGCCAGCAGCCAAGGACGGGGGGACACAGATACGCAGTATTTT
TRBJ1-6	15	TRBV18	.	TRBD1	CASSYGQGQNSPLHF	TGTGCCAGCTCATACGGACAGGGCCAAAATTCACCCCTCCACTTT
TRBJ1-2	13	TRBV11-2	.	.	CASNPGPSAGYTF	TGTGCCAGCAACCCGGGCCCGTCCGCTGGCTACACCTTC
TRBJ1-3	14	TRBV2	.	.	CAIRTDLSGNTIYF	TGTGCCATACGGACAGATCTCTCTGGAAACACCATATATTTT
TRBJ2-1	15	TRBV27	.	TRBD2	CASSFSAGGYNEQFF	TGTGCCAGCAGTTTCTCAGCGGGGGGTTACAATGAGCAGTTCTTC
TRBJ1-1	14	TRBV6-5	once	.	CASSYSDLNTEAFF	TGTGCCAGCAGTTACTCGGATTTGAACACTGAAGCTTTCTTT
TRBJ2-1	11	TRBV29-1	.	.	CSGGLGNEQFF	TGCAGCGGTGGGTTGGGCAATGAGCAGTTCTTC
TRBJ2-2	13	TRBV10-1	.	.	CASSERVTGELFF	TGCGCCAGCAGTGAGAGGGTAACTGGCGAGCTGTTTTTT
TRBJ1-1	14	TRBV2	.	.	CASSERQTNTEAFF	TGTGCCAGCAGTGAACGACAAACGAACACTGAAGCTTTCTTT
TRBJ2-3	16	TRBV9	few	.	CASSAKPGPRTDTQYF	TGTGCCAGCAGCGCAAAGCCGGGACCCCGCACAGATACGCAGTATTTT
TRBJ1-3	16	TRBV2	.	TRBD1	CASTWDRASSGNTIYF	TGTGCCAGCACCTGGGACAGGGCGAGCTCTGGAAACACCATATATTTT
TRBJ1-1	13	TRBV6-4	.	.	CASSDQRNTEAFF	TGTGCCAGCAGTGACCAAAGGAACACTGAAGCTTTCTTT
TRBJ1-4	12	TRBV29-1	.	.	CSAGRVNEKLFF	TGCAGCGCGGGACGGGTAAATGAAAAACTGTTTTTT
TRBJ2-3	15	TRBV5-4	.	.	CASSLGGSHTDTQYF	TGTGCCAGCAGCTTGGGCGGTTCTCACACAGATACGCAGTATTTT
TRBJ2-7	13	TRBV14	.	.	CASSRVLTYEQYF	TGTGCCAGCAGCCGCGTCCTTACCTACGAGCAGTACTTC
TRBJ2-5	14	TRBV7-9	.	.	CASSLGQLQETQYF	TGTGCCAGCAGCTTAGGACAGCTCCAAGAGACCCAGTACTTC
TRBJ2-6	13	TRBV10-3	.	TRBD2	CAAGGAGANVLTF	TGTGCCGCCGGGGGGGCTGGGGCCAACGTCCTGACTTTC
TRBJ2-2	16	TRBV5-1	.	.	CASSDTLGPNTGELFF	TGCGCCAGCAGCGACACCTTGGGCCCTAACACCGGGGAGCTGTTTTTT
TRBJ1-2	12	TRBV19	few	TRBD1	CASMAGGNGYTF	TGTGCCAGTATGGCAGGGGGCAATGGCTACACCTTC
TRBJ1-5	12	TRBV15	.	.	CATSRDYQPQHF	TGTGCCACCAGCAGAGATTATCAGCCCCAGCATTTT
TRBJ2-7	15	TRBV11-2	.	.	CASSLDLTGPYEQYF	TGTGCCAGCAGCTTAGATCTGACAGGACCCTACGAGCAGTACTTC
TRBJ2-5	15	TRBV7-9	.	.	CASSLGGFGQETQYF	TGTGCCAGCAGCTTAGGTGGGTTTGGCCAAGAGACCCAGTACTTC
TRBJ1-4	16	TRBV7-8	.	.	CASSSLRGALGEKLFF	TGTGCCAGCAGCTCCCTAAGGGGGGCGTTGGGTGAAAAACTGTTTTTT
TRBJ1-2	14	TRBV6-5	few	.	CASSQGRGSYGYTF	TGTGCCAGCAGTCAGGGACGGGGTTCCTATGGCTACACCTTC
TRBJ2-1	16	TRBV7-9	.	TRBD1	CASSPKTGSSYNEQFF	TGTGCCAGCAGCCCTAAGACAGGGAGCTCCTACAATGAGCAGTTCTTC
TRBJ1-2	12	TRBV10-2	.	.	CASSEGGYGYTF	TGCGCCAGCAGTGAGGGAGGCTATGGCTACACCTTC
TRBJ1-1	14	TRBV9	.	TRBD1	CASSVAGTVTEAFF	TGTGCCAGCAGCGTAGCCGGGACAGTCACTGAAGCTTTCTTT
TRBJ1-5	15	TRBV5-6	few	.	CASSLGKGPNQPQHF	TGTGCCAGCAGCTTGGGGAAGGGACCCAATCAGCCCCAGCATTTT
TRBJ1-2	13	TRBV11-1	.	.	CASSLTGPEGYTF	TGTGCCAGCAGCTTAACAGGCCCGGAGGGCTACACCTTC
TRBJ2-5	13	TRBV2	.	.	CASRQGQPGTQYF	TGTGCCAGCAGGCAAGGACAGCCAGGGACCCAGTACTTC
TRBJ2-1	19	TRBV7-9	.	TRBD2	CASSSWTSGGPKGDNEQFF	TGTGCCAGCAGCTCCTGGACTAGCGGGGGGCCTAAGGGAGACAATGAGCAGTTCTTC
TRBJ1-6	16	TRBV9	.	.	CASSVDSNPRYSPLHF	TGTGCCAGCAGCGTAGACAGTAACCCGCGGTATTCACCCCTCCACTTT
TRBJ1-4	15	TRBV2	.	TRBD1	CASSERGTGTEKLFF	TGTGCCAGCAGTGAAAGGGGGACAGGGACTGAAAAACTGTTTTTT
TRBJ2-7	13	TRBV6-5	once	.	CASSYGPSYEQYF	TGTGCCAGCAGTTACGGCCCTTCATACGAGCAGTACTTC
TRBJ1-1	14	TRBV30	.	.	CAWSVGGRNTEAFF	TGTGCCTGGAGTGTCGGGGGCAGGAACACTGAAGCTTTCTTT
TRBJ1-2	14	TRBV29-1	.	.	CSVEDNREIYGYTF	TGCAGCGTTGAAGATAACAGGGAGATCTATGGCTACACCTTC
TRBJ2-1	14	TRBV9	.	TRBD2	CASSTAGGPREQFF	TGTGCCAGCAGTACAGCGGGGGGGCCTCGAGAGCAGTTCTTC
TRBJ1-1	12	TRBV28	.	.	CASSFGNTEAFF	TGTGCCAGCAGTTTCGGCAACACTGAAGCTTTCTTT
TRBJ1-6	19	TRBV4-1	.	TRBD1	CASSQDYPGTAGVHSPLHF	TGCGCCAGCAGCCAAGATTACCCCGGGACAGCCGGGGTGCATTCACCCCTCCACTTT
TRBJ1-5	17	TRBV6-1	.	TRBD1	CASSATGTGMSNQPQHF	TGTGCCAGCAGTGCCACCGGGACAGGGATGAGCAATCAGCCCCAGCATTTT
TRBJ1-1	14	TRBV7-8	.	.	CASSLRQKSTEAFF	TGTGCCAGCAGCTTACGACAGAAGAGCACTGAAGCTTTCTTT
TRBJ2-2	16	TRBV7-2	.	.	CASSWAINVGAGELFF	TGTGCCAGCAGCTGGGCTATCAACGTCGGTGCCGGGGAGCTGTTTTTT
TRBJ1-6	13	TRBV2	.	.	CAGARGSRSPLHF	TGTGCCGGGGCCCGAGGGTCTCGTTCACCCCTCCACTTT